What follows are 22 T cell receptor beta chains derived from one specimen sequenced in a study of blood T cells in healthy people across ages. Primers used in a second PCR of about 7 to 12 cycles were a sample-barcoded 5' primer and a J-beta primer mix. Each CDR3 protein is one row after TCRdb ran MiXCR on the 5' RACE reads. The profile shows some 930,000 distinct CDR3 sequences, 29% of them singletons. Separately, the same data were catalogued under a study of T cells of mothers and their children.

What was sequenced was blood. These receptors were collected from a woman in her 40s in good health.

The gene calls are TRBV7-2 and TRBJ2-7; no clear D gene. The CDR3 runs 12 residues. The V end was cut by 4 bases, the J end by 6 bases, with 10 bases between. Germline V lookup: CDR1 SGHTA, CDR2 FQGNSA. This CDR3 is CASSSDFSEQYF. The CDR3 DNA sequence: TGTGCCAGCAGCTCCGACTTTAGCGAGCAGTACTTC.

This clonotype was counted at least ten times. The V call is TRBV28, the J call TRBJ2-7; TRBD1 matches at 8 bases. The CDR3 consists of 15 residues. Germline V gene lookup returns CDR1 MDHEN and CDR2 SYDVKM. J gave up 2 bases and V 6 bases, and 9 bases lay outside the gene matches. The CDR3 DNA reads TGTGCCAGCAGGCCCCCGGACAGGGATCCCTACGAGCAGTACTTC. Its translation is CASRPPDRDPYEQYF.

This clonotype was observed once. A much bigger clone sits one base away, suggesting this may be a read error. CDR3 in amino acids: CASSLLPTAYEQFF. Here the CDR3 DNA reads TGTGCCAGCAGCTTATTACCCACCGCCTACGAGCAGTTCTTC. The chain employs TRBV7-6 and TRBJ2-1; D call uncertain. The V end lost 2 bases, the J end lost 10 bases, and 15 bases lay between the germline ends. In germline, CDR1 is SGHVS, CDR2 FNYEAQ. The CDR3 covers 14 residues. Using reference TRBV7-6 and TRBJ2-1 for the parts outside the CDR3, the full variable domain is GAGVSQSPRYKVTKRGQDVALRCDPISGHVSLYWYRQALGQGPEFLTYFNYEAQQDKSGLPNDRFSAERPEGSISTLTIQRTEQRDSAMYRCASSLLPTAYEQFFGPGTRLTVL.

This CDR3 reads CASSETRTGYGYTF. The CDR3 region has the DNA TGTGCCAGCAGCGAGACAAGGACAGGCTATGGCTACACCTTC. The chain links TRBV7-8 to TRBJ1-2; 7 bases are shared with TRBD1. J lost 4 bases, V lost 5 bases, and 7 bases had no gene match. Germline loops: CDR1 SGHVS, CDR2 FQNEAQ. This CDR3 contains 14 residues.

Notes on this clonotype: A much larger clonotype is one base distant, so this may be a read error. This chain connects TRBV20-1 to TRBJ2-2, with TRBD1 matching over 11 bases. CDR3 length equals 14 residues. Germline CDR1 is DFQATT and CDR2 is SNEGSKA (reference sequence). V lost 7 bases and J lost 4; bases outside the gene matches: 5. The CDR3 coding sequence is TGCAGTGTTATGGACAGGGGGCCCACCGGGGAGCTGTTTTTT. Its translation is CSVMDRGPTGELFF.

The chain couples TRBV12-3 or TRBV12-4 to TRBJ2-3; D call uncertain. CDR3 size: 16 residues. V was cut by 3 bases and J by 2 bases, with 15 bases left in between. The CDR3 here is CASSLSVQDPTDTQYF. The CDR3 nucleotides are TGTGCCAGCAGTTTGTCGGTTCAGGACCCCACAGATACGCAGTATTTT.

Regarding this clonotype: A much larger clone lies a single base off, so this may be a read error. This chain uses TRBV3-1 with TRBJ2-1, with 11 bases that match TRBD2. Germline CDR1 and CDR2: LGHDT and YNNKEL (reference sequence). The CDR3 totals 18 residues. CDR3 bases: TGTGCCGGCAGCCCAACTACTCTAGCGGGGGGAACCTACAATGAGCAGTTCTTC. Encoded protein: CAGSPTTLAGGTYNEQFF.

Ten or more counts support this clonotype. The chain combines TRBV6-6 with TRBJ2-7; D is perhaps TRBD1 or TRBD2 (5 bases each). V lost 11 bases, J lost 2 bases, and 16 bases lay in between. Per germline, CDR1 MNHNY and CDR2 SVGAGI (reference sequence). There are 13 residues in the CDR3. The CDR3 protein is CAPSSGTAYEQYF. The CDR3 nucleotides read TGTGCCCCCTCCTCCGGGACCGCCTACGAGCAGTACTTC.

The chain combines TRBV9 with TRBJ1-2; unclear D gene. With 4 bases removed from V and 3 bases from J, the gap between germline ends came to 16 bases. Germline CDR1 and CDR2: SGDLS and YYNGEE. The CDR3 contains 15 residues. In DNA, the CDR3 is TGTGCCAGCAGCTCAGATCTGGGCGGGTACTATGGCTACACCTTC. Protein product: CASSSDLGGYYGYTF.

This clonotype was seen many times. Because the CDR3's place on the DNA is in doubt, the DNA is left out and the CDR3 is given as listed by TCRdb. V gene TRBV11-2 combines with J gene TRBJ2-1; the DNA was not used to check the table's D call, TRBD1. The CDR3 is 13 amino acids in total, end residues counted. In germline, CDR1 is SGHAT, CDR2 FQNNGV. The CDR3: CASSLGFGTGSFF.

In this sample, this clonotype turned up many times. V usage is TRBV7-2 and J usage is TRBJ2-7, with D possibly being TRBD1 (6 bases). Germline V gene sequence: CDR1 SGHTA, CDR2 FQGNSA. V was shortened by 7 bases and J by 0 bases, with 16 bases between the two germline ends. This CDR3 comprises 15 residues. CDR3 in DNA: TGTGCCAGCAAAAACCGTCAGGGGTTCTCCTACGAGCAGTACTTC. Its protein product is CASKNRQGFSYEQYF.

The chain carries TRBV28 and TRBJ2-1; D uncertain. Trimming cost V 6 bases and J 13 bases, with 16 bases left between them. The CDR3 extends over 12 amino acids. Germline V gene lookup returns CDR1 MDHEN and CDR2 SYDVKM. The CDR3 bases are TGTGCCAGCAGCTCGATGACCCATAATCAGTTCTTC. Encoded protein: CASSSMTHNQFF.

As regards this clonotype: Given a much more abundant clone one base away, this may be a read error. The chain recombines TRBV27 with TRBJ2-6, with D possibly being TRBD1 (5 bases). This CDR3 comprises 16 residues. Germline V gene lookup returns CDR1 MNHEY and CDR2 SMNVEV (reference sequence). CDR3 in DNA: TGTGCCAGCAGTTTATTGGGCAGGGCTGGGGCCAACGTCCGGACTTTC. Its translation: CASSLLGRAGANVRTF. Complete variable domain (other parts from reference TRBV27 and TRBJ2-6): EAQVTQNPRYLITVTGKKLTVTCSQNMNHEYMSWYRQDPGLGLRQIYYSMNVEVTDKGDVPEGYKVSRKEKRNFPLILESPSPNQTSLYFCASSLLGRAGANVRTFGAGSRLTVL.

There are a few counts of this clonotype. The chain has TRBV3-1 and TRBJ1-5; maybe TRBD1 (6 bases). The CDR3 sequence is 14 residues long. Trimming took off 5 bases at V and 6 bases at J, with 14 bases between the two ends. The V gene's germline CDR1 is LGHDT and CDR2 YNNKEL (reference sequence). The CDR3 is CASSGGGAGQPQHF. CDR3 DNA: TGTGCCAGCAGCGGGGGGGGCGCGGGTCAGCCCCAGCATTTT.

For this clonotype: Given a much more abundant clone one base away, this may be a read error. J is TRBJ2-3 and V is TRBV19; the D is unclear. This CDR3 spans 15 amino acids. CDR1 is LNHDA, CDR2 SQIVND, per germline (reference sequence). The DNA of the CDR3 is TGTGCCAGTAGTATGGGCCAGCTACTCACAGATACGCGGTATTTT. It yields the protein CASSMGQLLTDTRYF. The full variable domain, in which reference TRBV19 and TRBJ2-3 provide the parts outside the CDR3, is DGGITQSPKYLFRKEGQNVTLSCEQNLNHDAMYWYRQDPGQGLRLIYYSQIVNDFQKGDIAEGYSVSREKKESFPLTVTSAQKNPTAFYLCASSMGQLLTDTRYFGPGTRLTVL.

This clonotype was seen repeatedly, ten times or more. Here the CDR3 reads CSVEDPVVGMGETQYF. The CDR3 region has the DNA TGCAGCGTTGAAGATCCGGTTGTGGGAATGGGAGAGACCCAGTACTTC. This chain connects TRBV29-1 to TRBJ2-5; the D is unclear. Trimming stripped 0 bases from V and 4 bases from J, with 18 bases between. CDR3 length: 16 residues. Per the germline V gene, CDR1 is SQVTM and CDR2 is ANQGSEA.

The chain recombines TRBV6-6 with TRBJ2-2; no clear D gene. Germline V gives CDR1 MNHNY, CDR2 SVGAGI (reference sequence). The CDR3 is 16 amino acids. Trimming removed 3 bases from V and 0 bases from J, with 11 bases in between. The DNA for the CDR3 is TGTGCCAGCAGTTATAGGCACACTCCGAACACCGGGGAGCTGTTTTTT. This gives the protein CASSYRHTPNTGELFF.

The chain combines TRBV7-2 with TRBJ2-5; D is uncertain. Germline assignment: CDR1 SGHTA and CDR2 FQGNSA. The CDR3 loop spans 13 amino acids. The V and J ends lost 3 bases and 5 bases respectively, with 10 bases between them. The DNA of the CDR3 is TGTGCCAGCAGCTTCGGGTCAGTGGAGACCCAGTACTTC. Its protein is CASSFGSVETQYF.

This clonotype was seen many times. V gene TRBV15 combines with J gene TRBJ2-1; 8 nucleotides agree with TRBD1. The CDR3 length is 17 residues. Germline CDR1 is LNHNV and CDR2 is YYDKDF (reference sequence). V lost 1 base to trimming and J lost 8 bases; unmatched junction nucleotides: 13. This CDR3 reads CATSRVPWGQVSDEQFF. The CDR3 DNA reads TGTGCCACCAGCAGAGTCCCGTGGGGACAGGTTAGTGATGAGCAGTTCTTC.

This clonotype was counted at least ten times. The rearrangement joins TRBV28 to TRBJ2-7; D unresolved. This CDR3 spans 12 amino acids. Germline V lookup: CDR1 MDHEN, CDR2 SYDVKM. The V end lost 3 bases, the J end lost 4 bases, and 7 bases lay between the germline ends. As DNA, the CDR3 is TGTGCCAGCAGTTTTGTAGATTACGAGCAGTACTTC. It translates to CASSFVDYEQYF.

The chain couples TRBV7-3 to TRBJ2-1, with D uncertain. The germline V and J ends were trimmed by 1 base and 5 bases, with 9 bases remaining between them. This CDR3 comprises 14 residues. The germline gives CDR1 SGHTA, CDR2 FQGTGA. Here the CDR3 DNA reads TGTGCCAGCAGCTTAAGTCGGTCGGACAATGAGCAGTTCTTC. Protein sequence: CASSLSRSDNEQFF.

This chain links TRBV6-1 with TRBJ1-2; perhaps TRBD1 as D (5 bases). Germline V lookup: CDR1 MNHNS, CDR2 SASEGT. V lost 5 bases and J 5 bases, leaving 24 bases between the germline ends. The length of the CDR3 is 17 residues. CDR3 sequence (DNA): TGTGCCAGCAGTCCCAAGGGGTTGGAAGCACTTCTGTATGGCTACACCTTC. It yields the protein CASSPKGLEALLYGYTF.